This passage covers 9 T cell receptor beta chains from one sample sequenced in a study of blood T cell repertoires in COVID-19. Sequencing used immunoSEQ multiplex PCR; TCRdb keeps in-frame clones, though not all of them. The sample yields about 410,000 clones, 75% to 90% seen once. Sequenced input: peripheral blood. These receptors all stem from a woman in her forties with COVID-19, enrolled during active disease.

The V and J genes are TRBV7-3 and TRBJ2-3; weak D call: TRBD2 (5 bases). The germline CDR1 and CDR2 sequences are SGHTA and FQGTGA. This CDR3 has 15 amino acids. V lost 5 bases and J 4 bases, leaving 16 bases between the germline ends. CDR3 in DNA: TGTGCCAGCAGCCAATCATGGGGAGCCGCAGATACGCAGTATTTT. Translating gives CASSQSWGAADTQYF.

The chain is built from TRBV5-4 and TRBJ2-1; weak D call: TRBD2 (7 bases). V shed 4 bases and J shed 7 bases, with 21 bases lying between them. The germline gives CDR1 SGHNT, CDR2 YYREEE (reference sequence). The CDR3 is made up of 16 amino acids. The CDR3, as DNA: TGTGCCAGCAGCGAACCCGGGACTACAGGGAGGAATGAGCAGTTCTTC. This sequence encodes CASSEPGTTGRNEQFF.

The J gene is TRBJ1-2, the V gene TRBV30, with TRBD1 as a possible D gene (6 bases). This CDR3 has 13 residues. Trimming pared 5 bases from V and 8 bases from J, leaving 18 bases between. Germline lookup yields CDR1 GTSNPN and CDR2 SVGIG (reference sequence). As DNA, the CDR3 is TGTGCCTGGGACGAAGGACAGAGAGGAGGCTACACCTTC. Protein product: CAWDEGQRGGYTF.

The chain joins TRBV28 to TRBJ2-7, with D perhaps matching TRBD1 (5 bases). V lost 2 bases and J 7 bases, leaving 15 bases between the germline ends. This CDR3 is built from 14 residues. CDR1 is MDHEN and CDR2 is SYDVKM in the germline V gene. This chain's CDR3 is CASSLDRVRREQYF. The CDR3 DNA reads TGTGCCAGCAGTTTAGACAGAGTCCGTAGGGAGCAGTACTTC.

This clone was found once. V usage is TRBV5-4 and J usage is TRBJ2-7, with a tentative D call TRBD2 (5 bases). CDR1 and CDR2 (germline): SGHNT, YYREEE (reference sequence). The length of the CDR3 is 13 residues. V shed 0 bases and J shed 3 bases, with 7 bases lying between them. CDR3 residues: CASSLGGLYEQYF. For the CDR3, the DNA is TGTGCCAGCAGCTTGGGAGGGCTCTACGAGCAGTACTTC.

J is TRBJ1-5 and V is TRBV5-6; possible D gene TRBD1, 6 bases. The CDR3 is 16 residues long. In germline, CDR1 is SGHDT, CDR2 YYEEEE. V lost 4 bases to trimming and J lost 2 bases, with 16 bases between them. CDR3 DNA sequence: TGTGCCAGCAGCCTACGCAGGGGCACGGGCAATCAGCCCCAGCATTTT. The encoded protein is CASSLRRGTGNQPQHF. Based on the CDR3 plus reference TRBV5-6 and TRBJ1-5, the full variable domain is DAGVTQSPTHLIKTRGQQVTLRCSPKSGHDTVSWYQQALGQGPQFIFQYYEEEERQRGNFPDRFSGHQFPNYSSELNVNALLLGDSALYLCASSLRRGTGNQPQHFGDGTRLSIL.

CDR3 nucleotide sequence: TGTGCCAGTAGCGAAAGGGGGAGCCATCGGGGCAATCAGCCCCAGCATTTT. Protein sequence: CASSERGSHRGNQPQHF. The V call is TRBV19, the J call TRBJ1-5, with a tentative D call TRBD1 (6 bases). The germline V gene encodes CDR1 LNHDA and CDR2 SQIVND (reference sequence). The V gene lost 6 bases and the J gene lost 2 bases, with 20 bases spanning the gap. The CDR3 covers 17 residues.

The chain couples TRBV6-5 to TRBJ2-3; D is possibly TRBD1 (5 bases). The germline V and J ends were trimmed by 0 bases and 4 bases, with 11 bases remaining between them. CDR1 MNHEY and CDR2 SVGAGI come from the germline V gene. This CDR3 region has 15 residues. CDR3 protein: CASSYSGAVSDTQYF. CDR3 coding DNA: TGTGCCAGCAGTTACTCTGGGGCAGTCTCAGATACGCAGTATTTT.

As DNA, the CDR3 is TGTGCCAGCAGCCCCAGCCCTTCGGGTTTCAGCACTGAAGCTTTCTTT. Its translation is CASSPSPSGFSTEAFF. V usage is TRBV7-2 and J usage is TRBJ1-1, with no clear D. V dropped 5 bases and J dropped 4 bases, with 20 bases sitting between them. The CDR3 is 16 amino acids. Per germline, CDR1 SGHTA and CDR2 FQGNSA.